The sequence of this TCR beta chain was determined in a study of human T cells and chemical hapten exposure (dated by TCRdb to 2020 to 2022). Concerning the study at large: For sensitization, 2% DPC in acetone was applied to a 2 cm by 2 cm area of upper inner arm skin. Patients additionally received weekly therapeutic DPC doses to the scalp throughout the approximately 25-week study period. Patch testing was performed on the upper back with Finn chambers containing 0.01% DPC, and the patch tests were scored after 6 days according to International Contact Dermatitis Research Group standards. The mostly female patient cohort included alopecia areata with under or over 50% scalp involvement, alopecia totalis and alopecia universalis. Libraries were combined into a pool for sequencing, and differences in TCR yield between samples came mainly from small differences in library volumes within the pool. Peripheral blood TCR repertoire changes were tracked in vivo in alopecia patients during primary and secondary sensitization to the hapten diphenylcyclopropenone (DPC). Blood samples were taken from patients before sensitization (week 0) and then at 2, 6 and about 24 weeks after DPC sensitization. Around 30 alopecia patients provided blood for TCR sequencing at one to four time points (pre-sensitization, 2, 6 and 24 weeks). Findings and caveats that apply to the study as a whole: Expanded TCRs formed significantly more large CDR3 similarity clusters than pre-sensitization or healthy control sets, consistent with antigen-driven responses. DPC sensitization did not change the number of TCRs with a frequency above 1 in 1000, and there was no evidence of changes in global repertoire structure. All patients had alopecia, a presumed autoimmune disease, so their immune response might differ from that of healthy individuals. Repeated subsampling changed both the strength of the expansion versus patch-test correlation and the threshold at which that correlation became significant. A positive correlation was found between the number of PT1 expanded TCRs and patch test score, with significance reached at thresholds 8, 16 and 32 but not 4.

Many counts were recorded for this clonotype. What this receptor recognizes is not known. The input lacks base qualities; no much larger clone sits a single base away. The CDR3 starts with the cysteine, ends with the phenylalanine, and has 14 residues. Only the CDR3 region is kept as DNA, spanning 42 bases read in frame from base 1. For this chain, trimming is 3 bases at the V end and 7 bases at the J end, and the number of junction bases without a gene match is 7. The germline V gene (reference sequence) provides CDR1 PRHDT and CDR2 FYEKMQ. Libraries were constructed by RACE. TCRdb lists the instrument as NextSeq 500. During library preparation, unique molecular identifiers were attached to individual cDNA molecules so that TCRs could be counted quantitatively and reproducibly. Each blood RNA sample was used to sequence both TCR alpha and TCR beta chains. In the original analysis: The median number of TCRs per sample was around 96,000, ranging from about 20,000 to 750,000. V, J and CDR3 annotation of the TCR reads was carried out using the Decombinator software suite. For the PS versus PT1 abundance plots, all samples were subsampled to the same number of TCRs (28,000). Expanded TCRs were defined as absent before sensitization and observed at least eight times at the 2-week time point. Starting from the raw public reads, TCRdb applied fastp trimming at Q25, assembled clones with MiXCR and retained in-frame beta chains. Each CDR3 protein appears once, grouped with its most common genes and DNA. The authors' filters were not applied to this entry. This sample gives about 120,000 distinct CDR3 sequences in total; roughly 13% of them show up just once. Of the sample, about 0.85% is held by the ten largest clones.

In the paper's terms, the time point label means: patch test 1, 2 weeks after DPC sensitization. In the paper's terms, the treatment or condition label means: therapeutic diphenylcyclopropenone sensitization with weekly scalp DPC. At every patch-test visit, the blood draw took place before the patch test was put on. To be eligible, patients had to be aged 18 to 70, diagnosed with alopecia and judged suitable for DPC therapy, while pregnant patients were excluded. Unfractionated whole blood was collected in Tempus Blood RNA tubes, and total RNA was extracted from that blood. Recombination linked TRBV13 to TRBJ1-2; TRBD1 matches 8 bases in the middle. The sequencing here drew on whole blood, taken in connection with sensitization to the hapten diphenylcyclopropenone (DPC). This TCR came from a man between 18 and 29 years old with alopecia areata. Some clones in this sample may be carry-over from other donors' samples. The CDR3 has the sequence CASSFLTGDAGYTF. The DNA sequence follows: TGTGCCAGCAGCTTTCTGACAGGGGACGCTGGCTACACCTTC.